This TCR beta chain was observed in a study of blood T cells in healthy people across ages (dated by TCRdb to the mid-2010s). Context from the whole study: Template switching captured roughly one uniquely barcoded TCR beta cDNA molecule per two T cells in model experiments. Using deep sequencing normalized with unique cDNA molecular identifiers, the study measured how TCR beta repertoire diversity changes with age. The study analyzed two additional independent replicas of 1 million unique cDNA reads from the same blood draw for two donors, one aged 18 to 29 and one aged 80 or older. Four age groups were formed from the donors: young (average around 15 years), middle-aged (around 40), aged (roughly 56) and long-lived (82). Donors of different ages were randomly distributed across sequencing lanes to avoid experimental bias.

This clonotype appeared a few times. Its antigen is unknown. There are no base qualities to consult, and no much larger clone falls within one base. Libraries were prepared through 5' RACE. This sample was sequenced with an Illumina HiSeq 2500. A second PCR of about 6 to 11 cycles was performed with a sample-barcoded 5' primer and a J-beta primer mix. A template-switch 5' adaptor carrying 12 random nucleotides introduced a unique molecular identifier onto each TCR beta cDNA molecule. Each sample yielded at least 2.5 million CDR3-containing paired-end reads. All of the RNA was converted into first-strand cDNA using the Mint cDNA synthesis kit, with a TRBC-specific oligonucleotide serving as the primer. After uracil-DNA glycosylase treatment, a first 18-cycle PCR used universal primers M1SS and BC2_uni_R on all cDNA. The original methods were these. Each sample was normalized by randomly selecting 1 million high-quality reads, each carrying a distinct molecular identifier. Reads with shared molecular identifiers were discarded instead of being binned into consensus sequences. CDR3 identification, clonotype clustering and error correction used MiTCR with a Q25 quality threshold and the strictest error-elimination algorithm. A nonparametric unseen species model with Euler transformation was used to estimate lower-bound total TCR beta diversity. TCRdb trimmed the raw reads at Q25, called clones with MiXCR and kept productive beta chains. Records with the same CDR3 protein are collapsed into one entry carrying the most frequent genes and DNA. The V and J calls, along with clone size, are taken from TCRdb and not from the paper's own processing. The sample table contains roughly 2 million distinct CDR3 sequences; only one count was recorded for around half of them. About 2.1% of the sample lies in the top ten.

The full study reports these points: Compared with the aged group, the long-lived group had more naive CD4+ T cells, fewer expanded clones and increased TCR diversity, suggesting age selection. Conclusive comparison of naive and antigen-experienced compartments was prevented by the profiling of bulk unsorted PBMCs. Observed TCR beta diversity per million T cells fell roughly linearly with age, and a significant reduction was already apparent by age roughly 40. A strong correlation was found between observed TCR beta diversity and the percentage of naive T cells measured by flow cytometry. Estimates of total diversity based on one million sequenced T cells were regarded as lower bounds and as underestimates. The CMV infection status of donors was not known, potentially confounding age-related changes in expanded clonotypes.

CDR1 and CDR2 are read off the germline V gene as MDHEN and SYDVKM. The CDR3 sequence holds 13 residues, the cysteine and phenylalanine included. Of the read, only the CDR3 DNA is kept; its 39 bases are in frame from base 1. V loses 3 bases, J loses 6 bases, and the germline ends lie 9 bases apart. The donors were roughly 40 Caucasian individuals from Russia, aged roughly 6 to 100 years, who were systemically healthy. Each donor gave approximately 9.4 milliliters of peripheral blood, drawn into EDTA-treated Vacutainer tubes. PBMCs were isolated by Ficoll-Paque density-gradient centrifugation, with at least 7 million obtained per sample. Trizol reagent was used to extract total RNA from PBMCs, with at least 6 micrograms per sample. For every donor, an aliquot of PBMCs went through flow cytometry to measure the percentages of naive CD45RAhigh/CD27high T cells.

Sequencing was done on a sample of blood. The TCR was taken from a middle-aged woman in good health. Recombination connected TRBV28 to TRBJ2-1; the D gene is unclear. The CDR3 reads CASSFIGTNEQFF. The base sequence is TGTGCCAGCAGTTTTATCGGTACCAATGAGCAGTTCTTC.